Listed below are T cell receptor beta chains from one sample, sequenced in a study of shared clonotypes between healthy human individuals. TCRdb's table, derived via immunoSEQ multiplex PCR, lists solely in-frame clones and lacks some. The table lists roughly 1,500,000 clones, about 98% of them singletons, with roughly 0.4% in the top ten. The sequencing sample was made of naive CD4+ T cells sorted from blood. These receptors were taken from a man aged 25-45 years in good health. Each CDR3 is given with its conserved first and last residue. Each record gives: J gene, V gene, D gene, clone size, CDR3 protein, CDR3 DNA. D genes are given only for firm matches. Clone size is given for some rows only: seen once, a few or many times, or a class if the clone is expanded.

TRBJ1-3,TRBV19,NA,once,CASSVTGQTNSGNTIYF,TGTGCCAGTAGTGTGACCGGACAGACCAACTCTGGAAACACCATATATTTT
TRBJ2-2,TRBV15,NA,NA,CATSRLRDTTGELFF,TGTGCCACCAGCCGACTCCGGGACACCACCGGGGAGCTGTTTTTT
TRBJ1-5,TRBV7-9,NA,NA,CASSLEVGGPSNQPQHF,TGTGCCAGCAGCTTAGAAGTTGGGGGGCCTAGCAATCAGCCCCAGCATTTT
TRBJ2-2,TRBV25-1,TRBD1,NA,CASSPDRGLGTGELFF,TGTGCCAGCAGTCCCGACAGGGGGCTTGGCACCGGGGAGCTGTTTTTT
TRBJ2-1,TRBV14,TRBD2,NA,CASSQEAGGPTGSEQFF,TGTGCCAGCAGCCAAGAGGCGGGAGGCCCCACCGGGAGTGAGCAGTTCTTC
TRBJ2-1,TRBV4-3,TRBD2,NA,CASSQGALAGGPGEQFF,TGCGCCAGCAGCCAAGGAGCCCTAGCGGGAGGGCCTGGTGAGCAGTTCTTC
TRBJ2-7,TRBV2,NA,NA,CASSKGVGPHSDYEQYF,TGTGCCAGCAGTAAAGGGGTGGGGCCTCATTCCGACTACGAGCAGTACTTC
TRBJ1-2,TRBV29-1,NA,NA,CSVVEGGTLYGYTF,TGCAGCGTTGTGGAGGGGGGGACCCTCTATGGCTACACCTTC
TRBJ2-3,TRBV7-6,NA,NA,CASSWTTPGLTDTQYF,TGTGCCAGCAGCTGGACCACTCCTGGACTCACAGATACGCAGTATTTT
TRBJ1-2,TRBV4-1,NA,NA,CASSPNEGRTNYGYTF,TGCGCCAGCAGCCCGAATGAAGGAAGGACGAACTATGGCTACACCTTC
TRBJ2-1,TRBV5-1,NA,NA,CASSLQGGTRSYNEQFF,TGCGCCAGCAGCTTGCAGGGCGGGACCCGCTCCTACAATGAGCAGTTCTTC
TRBJ1-3,TRBV6-5,NA,NA,CASSPTRGNTIYF,TGTGCCAGCAGTCCGACGAGAGGAAACACCATATATTTT
TRBJ2-5,TRBV5-1,TRBD1,NA,CASSLETGGIGETQYF,TGCGCCAGCAGCTTGGAGACAGGGGGCATAGGGGAGACCCAGTACTTC
TRBJ2-3,TRBV7-9,TRBD2,NA,CASSFPLVAGASTDTQYF,TGTGCCAGCAGCTTCCCCCTGGTGGCGGGAGCCTCCACAGATACGCAGTATTTT
TRBJ2-1,TRBV2,NA,NA,CASSTRAAGSEQFF,TGTGCCAGCAGTACGCGAGCTGCAGGGTCTGAGCAGTTCTTC
TRBJ2-2,TRBV9,NA,NA,CASSVMAGSSQDTGELFF,TGTGCCAGCAGCGTAATGGCGGGCTCCAGTCAGGACACCGGGGAGCTGTTTTTT
TRBJ2-1,TRBV5-1,NA,NA,CASSLAGWASGGGEQFF,TGCGCCAGCAGCTTGGCCGGATGGGCTAGCGGAGGGGGTGAGCAGTTCTTC
TRBJ1-1,TRBV30,NA,NA,CAWSPTGLNTEAFF,TGTGCCTGGAGCCCCACAGGCTTGAACACTGAAGCTTTCTTT
TRBJ2-1,TRBV13,NA,NA,CASSSSSAGTSYNEQFF,TGTGCCAGCAGCTCCTCGAGCGCGGGAACCTCCTACAATGAGCAGTTCTTC
TRBJ2-5,TRBV2,NA,NA,CASGSEAQETQYF,TGTGCCAGCGGTAGCGAGGCCCAAGAGACCCAGTACTTC
TRBJ2-2,TRBV30,TRBD1,NA,CAWRVQGANGELFF,TGTGCCTGGAGGGTACAGGGGGCGAACGGGGAGCTGTTTTTT
TRBJ2-2,TRBV7-7,NA,NA,CASSLDLTGELFF,TGTGCCAGCAGCTTAGATCTCACCGGGGAGCTGTTTTTT
TRBJ2-1,TRBV9,TRBD1,NA,CASSVGGTGGNEQFF,TGTGCCAGCAGCGTAGGCGGGACAGGGGGCAATGAGCAGTTCTTC
TRBJ2-5,TRBV30,NA,NA,CAWSQGGETQYF,TGTGCCTGGAGTCAGGGTGGGGAGACCCAGTACTTC
TRBJ2-7,TRBV14,NA,NA,CASSQASVQYF,TGTGCCAGCAGCCAAGCAAGCGTGCAGTACTTC
TRBJ1-2,TRBV11-2,NA,NA,CASSPPGRRFYGYTF,TGTGCCAGCAGCCCACCGGGACGTAGATTCTATGGCTACACCTTC
TRBJ2-5,TRBV18,NA,NA,CASSPRGETQYF,TGTGCCAGCTCACCGCGAGGGGAGACCCAGTACTTC
TRBJ2-6,TRBV5-4,NA,NA,CASSSELVSGANVLTF,TGTGCCAGCAGCTCCGAACTAGTGTCTGGGGCCAACGTCCTGACTTTC
TRBJ2-2,TRBV10-1,NA,NA,CASSESSRGSGELFF,TGCGCCAGCAGTGAGTCGTCCAGGGGCAGCGGGGAGCTGTTTTTT
TRBJ2-3,TRBV27,TRBD2,NA,CASGLWTSGRPDTQYF,TGTGCCAGCGGATTATGGACTAGCGGGAGGCCAGATACGCAGTATTTT
TRBJ2-5,TRBV13,TRBD2,NA,CASSPRPGAGGEETQYF,TGTGCCAGCAGCCCACGCCCCGGGGCGGGAGGGGAAGAGACCCAGTACTTC
TRBJ2-1,TRBV5-1,NA,once,CASSSGRTNNEQFF,TGCGCCAGCAGCTCCGGTCGCACCAACAATGAGCAGTTCTTC
TRBJ1-1,TRBV29-1,NA,NA,CSVDTRTTEAFF,TGCAGCGTTGACACCAGGACCACTGAAGCTTTCTTT
TRBJ1-2,TRBV7-2,NA,NA,CASSRPGYGYTF,TGTGCCAGCAGCCGCCCGGGCTATGGCTACACCTTC
TRBJ2-7,TRBV15,TRBD2,once,CATSRGGLAGVFEQYF,TGTGCCACCAGCAGAGGAGGCCTAGCGGGAGTGTTCGAGCAGTACTTC
TRBJ1-2,TRBV6-4,NA,NA,CASRDPRIGGYTF,TGTGCCAGCAGGGACCCTCGGATTGGTGGCTACACCTTC
TRBJ2-7,TRBV6-4,NA,NA,CASSDVGPVEAYEQYF,TGTGCCAGCAGTGACGTTGGGCCTGTAGAGGCCTACGAGCAGTACTTC
TRBJ2-7,TRBV11-2,TRBD2,NA,CASSLRLAGAWGYEQYF,TGTGCCAGCAGCTTGAGACTAGCGGGGGCGTGGGGCTACGAGCAGTACTTC
TRBJ1-1,TRBV11-2,NA,NA,CASSGGRLATEAFF,TGTGCCAGCAGCGGGGGGCGCTTGGCCACTGAAGCTTTCTTT
TRBJ2-2,TRBV5-4,TRBD1,NA,CASSIDRVTGELFF,TGTGCCAGCAGCATAGACAGGGTGACCGGGGAGCTGTTTTTT
TRBJ2-1,TRBV27,TRBD2,once,CASRGLAVSYNEQFF,TGTGCCAGCAGGGGACTAGCGGTATCCTACAATGAGCAGTTCTTC
TRBJ1-5,TRBV7-6,NA,NA,CASSLAPQAHGINQPQHF,TGTGCCAGCAGCTTAGCGCCCCAGGCTCACGGTATCAATCAGCCCCAGCATTTT
TRBJ2-1,TRBV20-1,NA,NA,CSALTGNEQFF,TGCAGTGCTTTGACAGGAAATGAGCAGTTCTTC
TRBJ2-3,TRBV7-3,NA,NA,CASSPSRGRRADTQYF,TGTGCCAGCAGTCCTTCACGGGGGCGACGGGCAGATACGCAGTATTTT
TRBJ2-3,TRBV19,NA,NA,CASSPPGMPGNTQYF,TGTGCCAGTAGTCCCCCGGGGATGCCGGGGAATACGCAGTATTTT
TRBJ1-4,TRBV7-9,NA,NA,CASRPYRGLATNEKLFF,TGTGCCAGCAGACCTTACCGGGGACTTGCAACTAATGAAAAACTGTTTTTT
TRBJ2-1,TRBV11-2,NA,NA,CASSDIVVYNEQFF,TGTGCCAGCAGCGATATAGTTGTGTACAATGAGCAGTTCTTC
TRBJ2-3,TRBV2,TRBD2,once,CASSVGLAGVDTQYF,TGTGCCAGCAGTGTGGGACTAGCGGGAGTAGATACGCAGTATTTT
TRBJ1-3,TRBV9,NA,NA,CASSASDRTGNTIYF,TGTGCCAGCAGCGCATCAGACAGGACTGGAAACACCATATATTTT
TRBJ2-1,TRBV4-1,NA,NA,CASSRRGPLPNEQFF,TGCGCCAGCAGCCGCCGAGGCCCCCTCCCCAATGAGCAGTTCTTC
TRBJ2-3,TRBV9,NA,NA,CASSGQVTDTQYF,TGTGCCAGCAGCGGACAGGTGACAGATACGCAGTATTTT
TRBJ1-4,TRBV6-5,NA,NA,CASSYSIPGAGEKLFF,TGTGCCAGCAGTTACTCCATACCGGGGGCTGGAGAAAAACTGTTTTTT